This TCR beta chain was sequenced in a study of molecular identifiers for immune sequencing clone quantification. Study context: Naive CD8 RNA (around 20,000 or 100,000 cells) was divided into five aliquots, with four sequenced. Study-wide results and caveats: Clone sizes could be underestimated for highly expanded clones when identical TCR molecules share a barcode.

Preparation of the bulk TCR libraries relied on previously described methods and listed TCR primers. One entry per CDR3 protein results from TCRdb running MiXCR on the PCR reads. Found here are approximately 100,000 distinct CDR3 sequences, over 30% of them singletons; the top ten hold under 5.5%. Concerning this clonotype: Its antigen is unidentified. A read error is possible here, since a much larger clone lies one base away.

CD8+CD4-CCR7+CD45RA+ sorting gave the naive CD8 T cells. The CDR3 runs to 14 residues. Germline V gene data show CDR1 as SGHDN and CDR2 as FVKESK. Sequencing input: naive CD8+ T cells from blood, with Jurkat cell RNA spiked in. The subset is: FACS-sorted CD8+CD4-CCR7+CD45RA+ naive T cells. The sequence came from a human donor in good health. Some libraries in this study had Jurkat cell RNA spiked in. This chain joins TRBV14 and TRBJ2-2; D is ambiguous. The CDR3, as DNA: TGTGCCGGCAGCCAATTCGCGAACACCGGGGAGCTGTTTTTT. Encoded protein: CAGSQFANTGELFF.